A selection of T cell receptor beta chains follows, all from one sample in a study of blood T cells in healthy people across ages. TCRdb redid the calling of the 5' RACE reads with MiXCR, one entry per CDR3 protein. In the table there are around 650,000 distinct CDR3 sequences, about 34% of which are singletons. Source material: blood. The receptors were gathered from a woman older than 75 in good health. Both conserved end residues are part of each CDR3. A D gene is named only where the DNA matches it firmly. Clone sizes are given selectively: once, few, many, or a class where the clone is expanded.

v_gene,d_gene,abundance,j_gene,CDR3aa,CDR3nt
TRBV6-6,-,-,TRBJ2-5,CASSYPMGETQYF,TGTGCCAGCAGTTACCCCATGGGAGAGACCCAGTACTTC
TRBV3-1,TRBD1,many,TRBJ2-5,CASSQAGTGDQETQYF,TGTGCCAGCAGCCAAGCCGGGACAGGGGACCAAGAGACCCAGTACTTC
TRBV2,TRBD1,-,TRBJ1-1,CASGTGEEGTEAFF,TGTGCCAGCGGTACAGGGGAGGAGGGCACTGAAGCTTTCTTT
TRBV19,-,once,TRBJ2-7,CTSSTEPTYEQYF,TGTACCAGTAGTACCGAGCCCACCTACGAGCAGTACTTC
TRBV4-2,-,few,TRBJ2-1,CASSQTPGAGLGYNEQFF,TGTGCCAGCAGCCAGACTCCGGGGGCTGGACTAGGGTACAATGAGCAGTTCTTC
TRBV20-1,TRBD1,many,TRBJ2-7,CSVSRQGVHEQYF,TGCAGTGTATCCAGGCAGGGGGTCCACGAGCAGTACTTC
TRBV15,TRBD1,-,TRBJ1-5,CATSPQPGQGRYSNQPQHF,TGTGCCACCAGCCCTCAACCGGGACAGGGCCGTTATAGCAATCAGCCCCAGCATTTT
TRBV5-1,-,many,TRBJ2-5,CASTDPGQETQYF,TGCGCCAGCACCGACCCAGGCCAAGAGACCCAGTACTTC
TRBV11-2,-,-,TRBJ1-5,CAGSLDGQYNQPQHF,TGTGCCGGCAGCTTAGATGGACAGTACAATCAGCCCCAGCATTTT
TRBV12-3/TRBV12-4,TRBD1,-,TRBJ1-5,CASRQGREQPQHF,TGTGCCAGCAGACAGGGGCGAGAGCAGCCCCAGCATTTT
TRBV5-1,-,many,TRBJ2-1,CASSLDQGGNEQFF,TGCGCCAGCAGCTTGGATCAGGGGGGGAATGAGCAGTTCTTC
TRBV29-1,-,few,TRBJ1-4,CSARRGLGEKLFF,TGCAGCGCCCGCCGTGGATTAGGGGAAAAACTGTTTTTT
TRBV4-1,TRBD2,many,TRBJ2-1,CASSWDLAGRYNEQFF,TGCGCCAGCAGCTGGGACCTAGCGGGGAGGTACAATGAGCAGTTCTTC
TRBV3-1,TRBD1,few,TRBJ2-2,CASSHWQGAGTGELFF,TGTGCCAGCAGCCATTGGCAGGGGGCGGGGACCGGGGAGCTGTTTTTT
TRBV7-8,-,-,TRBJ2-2,CASSFLPPGLGRTGELFF,TGTGCCAGCAGCTTCCTCCCGCCGGGACTCGGTCGGACCGGGGAGCTGTTTTTT
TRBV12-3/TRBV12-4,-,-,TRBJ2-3,CASSRTQPRADTQYF,TGTGCCAGCAGTCGGACTCAACCAAGAGCAGATACGCAGTATTTT
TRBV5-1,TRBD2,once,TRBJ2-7,CASSLSGSVEQYF,TGCGCCAGCAGCTTGAGCGGGAGTGTCGAGCAGTACTTC
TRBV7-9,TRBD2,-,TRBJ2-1,CASSFSTSGEQFF,TGTGCCAGCAGCTTTTCGACTAGCGGGGAGCAGTTCTTC
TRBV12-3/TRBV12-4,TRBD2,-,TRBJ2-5,CASSRSGGDREQYF,TGTGCCAGCTCGCGTAGCGGGGGGGATAGGGAGCAGTACTTC
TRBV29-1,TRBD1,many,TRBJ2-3,CSVESPGGTDTQYF,TGCAGCGTTGAGAGCCCAGGGGGTACAGATACGCAGTATTTT
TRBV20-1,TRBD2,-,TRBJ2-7,CSAKSGAVPTHDYEQYF,TGCAGTGCCAAGAGCGGGGCAGTCCCTACCCATGACTACGAGCAGTACTTC
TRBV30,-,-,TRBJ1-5,CAWSVSLNQPQHF,TGTGCCTGGAGTGTATCACTCAATCAGCCCCAGCATTTT
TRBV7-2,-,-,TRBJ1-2,CAGSAVYGYTF,TGTGCCGGCAGCGCAGTATACGGCTACACCTTC
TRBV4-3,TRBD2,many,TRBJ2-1,CASSQGEGLEQFF,TGCGCCAGCAGCCAAGGGGAGGGACTAGAGCAGTTCTTC
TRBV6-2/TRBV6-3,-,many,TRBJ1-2,CASSWGPSYGYTF,TGTGCCAGCAGCTGGGGACCGAGCTATGGCTACACCTTC
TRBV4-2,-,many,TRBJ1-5,CASSQDPAGDQPQHF,TGTGCCAGCAGCCAAGATCCCGCAGGGGATCAGCCCCAGCATTTT
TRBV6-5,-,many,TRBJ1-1,CASIVDGGTEAFF,TGTGCCAGCATAGTTGACGGGGGAACTGAAGCTTTCTTT
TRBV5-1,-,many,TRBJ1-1,CASSLGGFDTEAFF,TGCGCCAGCAGCTTGGGGGGGTTCGACACTGAAGCTTTCTTT